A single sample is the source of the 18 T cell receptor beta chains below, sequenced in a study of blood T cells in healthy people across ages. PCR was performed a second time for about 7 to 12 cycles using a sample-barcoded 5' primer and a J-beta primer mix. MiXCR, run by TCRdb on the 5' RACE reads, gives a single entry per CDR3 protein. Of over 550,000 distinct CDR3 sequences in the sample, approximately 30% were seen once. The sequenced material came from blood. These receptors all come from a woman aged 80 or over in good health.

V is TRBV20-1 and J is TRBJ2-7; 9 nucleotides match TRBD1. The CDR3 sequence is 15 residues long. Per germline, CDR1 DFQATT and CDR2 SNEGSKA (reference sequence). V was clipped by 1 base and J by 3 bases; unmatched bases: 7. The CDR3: CSARAFGTGHYEQYF. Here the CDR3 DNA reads TGCAGTGCTAGAGCATTCGGGACAGGGCACTACGAGCAGTACTTC.

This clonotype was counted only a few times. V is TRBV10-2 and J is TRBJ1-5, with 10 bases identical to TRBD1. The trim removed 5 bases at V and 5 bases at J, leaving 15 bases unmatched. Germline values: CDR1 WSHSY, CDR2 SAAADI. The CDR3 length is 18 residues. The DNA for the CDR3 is TGCGCCAGCAGTAAAATGCGCCAGGGGGGACAGGGGCATCAGCCCCAGCATTTT. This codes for CASSKMRQGGQGHQPQHF.

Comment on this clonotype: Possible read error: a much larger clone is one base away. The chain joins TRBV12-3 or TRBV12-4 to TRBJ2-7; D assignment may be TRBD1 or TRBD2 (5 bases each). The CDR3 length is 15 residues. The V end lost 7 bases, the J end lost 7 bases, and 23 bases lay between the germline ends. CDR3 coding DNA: TGTGCCAGCACTCCCTCAGGAGGCAGGGCCAATGAGCAGTACTTC. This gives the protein CASTPSGGRANEQYF.

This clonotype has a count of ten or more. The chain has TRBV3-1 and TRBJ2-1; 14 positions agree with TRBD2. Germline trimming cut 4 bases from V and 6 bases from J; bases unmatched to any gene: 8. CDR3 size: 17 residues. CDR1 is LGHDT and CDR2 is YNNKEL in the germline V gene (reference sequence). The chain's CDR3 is CASSLSQTSGGANEQFF. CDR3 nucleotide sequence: TGTGCCAGCAGCCTCTCCCAGACTAGCGGGGGGGCCAATGAGCAGTTCTTC.

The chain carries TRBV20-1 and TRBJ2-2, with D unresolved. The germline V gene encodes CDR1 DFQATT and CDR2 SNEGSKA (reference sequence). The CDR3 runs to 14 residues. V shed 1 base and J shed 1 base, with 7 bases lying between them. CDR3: CSARVPGNTGELFF. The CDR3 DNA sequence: TGCAGTGCTAGAGTGCCAGGGAACACCGGGGAGCTGTTTTTT.

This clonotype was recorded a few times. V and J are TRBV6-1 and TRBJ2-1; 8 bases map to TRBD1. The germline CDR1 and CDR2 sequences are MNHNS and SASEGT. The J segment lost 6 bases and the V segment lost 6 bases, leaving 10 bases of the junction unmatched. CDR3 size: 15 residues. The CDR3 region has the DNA TGTGCCAGCAGGGACGGACAGGGTCCCTCCAATGAGCAGTTCTTC. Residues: CASRDGQGPSNEQFF.

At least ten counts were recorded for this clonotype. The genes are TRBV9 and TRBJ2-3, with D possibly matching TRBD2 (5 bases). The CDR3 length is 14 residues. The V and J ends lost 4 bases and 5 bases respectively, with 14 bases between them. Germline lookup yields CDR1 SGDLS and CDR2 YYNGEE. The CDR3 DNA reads TGTGCCAGCAGCATAGGAGGAGGTGGAGATACGCAGTATTTT. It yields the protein CASSIGGGGDTQYF.

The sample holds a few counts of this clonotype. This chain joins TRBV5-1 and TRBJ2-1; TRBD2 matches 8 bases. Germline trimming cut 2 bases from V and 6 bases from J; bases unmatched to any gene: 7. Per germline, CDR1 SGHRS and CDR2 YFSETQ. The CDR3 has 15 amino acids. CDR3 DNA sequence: TGCGCCAGCAGCTTAGGGATAGCGGGAAGCAATGAGCAGTTCTTC. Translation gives CASSLGIAGSNEQFF. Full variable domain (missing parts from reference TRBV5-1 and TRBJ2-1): KAGVTQTPRYLIKTRGQQVTLSCSPISGHRSVSWYQQTPGQGLQFLFEYFSETQRNKGNFPGRFSGRQFSNSRSEMNVSTLELGDSALYLCASSLGIAGSNEQFFGPGTRLTVL.

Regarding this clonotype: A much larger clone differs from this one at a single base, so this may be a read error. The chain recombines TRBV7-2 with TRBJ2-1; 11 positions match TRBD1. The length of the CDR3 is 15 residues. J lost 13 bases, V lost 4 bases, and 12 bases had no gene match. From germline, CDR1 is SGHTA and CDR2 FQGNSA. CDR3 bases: TGTGCCAGCAGCTCGGACAGGGGGCGTAGTGAGACCCAGTTCTTC. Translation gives CASSSDRGRSETQFF.

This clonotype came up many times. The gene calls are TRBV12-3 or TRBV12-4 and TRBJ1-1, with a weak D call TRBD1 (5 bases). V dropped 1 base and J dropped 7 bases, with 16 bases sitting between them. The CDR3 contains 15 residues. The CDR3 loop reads CASSLGGPGGSEAFF. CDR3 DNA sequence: TGTGCCAGCAGTTTAGGAGGCCCTGGGGGTAGTGAAGCTTTCTTT.

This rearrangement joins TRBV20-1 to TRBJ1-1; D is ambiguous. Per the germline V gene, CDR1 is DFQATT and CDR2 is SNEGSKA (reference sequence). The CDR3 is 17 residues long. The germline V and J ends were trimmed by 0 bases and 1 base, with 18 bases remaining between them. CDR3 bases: TGCAGTGCTAGAGATCGGGGAGGGCGGAAGACGAACACTGAAGCTTTCTTT. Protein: CSARDRGGRKTNTEAFF.

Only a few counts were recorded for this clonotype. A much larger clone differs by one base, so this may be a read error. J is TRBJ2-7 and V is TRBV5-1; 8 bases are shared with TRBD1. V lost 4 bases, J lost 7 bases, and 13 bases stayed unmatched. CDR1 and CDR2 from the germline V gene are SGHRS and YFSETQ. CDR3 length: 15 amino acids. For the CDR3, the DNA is TGCGCCAGCAGCCCAGGGGGACAGGCCTACAATGAGCAGTACTTC. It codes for CASSPGGQAYNEQYF.

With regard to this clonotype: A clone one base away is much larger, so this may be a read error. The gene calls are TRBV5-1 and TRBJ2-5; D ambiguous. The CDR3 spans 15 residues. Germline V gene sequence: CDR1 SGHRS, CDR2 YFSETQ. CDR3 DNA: TGCGCCAGCAGCTTGGGCCCGACGTACCAAGAGGCCCAGTACTTC. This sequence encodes CASSLGPTYQEAQYF.

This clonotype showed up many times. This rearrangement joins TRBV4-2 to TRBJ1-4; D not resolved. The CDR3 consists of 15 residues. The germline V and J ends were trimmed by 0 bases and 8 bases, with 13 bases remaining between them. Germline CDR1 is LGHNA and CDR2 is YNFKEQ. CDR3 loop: CASSQEGQVEEKLFF. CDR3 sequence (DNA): TGTGCCAGCAGCCAAGAGGGCCAGGTTGAGGAAAAACTGTTTTTT.

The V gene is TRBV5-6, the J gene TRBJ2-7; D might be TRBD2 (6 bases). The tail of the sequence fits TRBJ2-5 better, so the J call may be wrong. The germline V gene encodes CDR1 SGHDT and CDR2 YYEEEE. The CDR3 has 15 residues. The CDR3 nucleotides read TGTGCCAGCATGCCCCCCCAGGGAGGTTATGAGACCCAGTACTTC. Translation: CASMPPQGGYETQYF.

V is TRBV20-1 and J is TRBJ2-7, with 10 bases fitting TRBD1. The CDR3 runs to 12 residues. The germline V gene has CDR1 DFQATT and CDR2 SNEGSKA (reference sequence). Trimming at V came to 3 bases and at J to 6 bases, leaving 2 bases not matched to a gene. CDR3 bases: TGCAGTGCTAGTTGGACAGGGGGCGAGCAGTACTTC. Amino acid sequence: CSASWTGGEQYF.

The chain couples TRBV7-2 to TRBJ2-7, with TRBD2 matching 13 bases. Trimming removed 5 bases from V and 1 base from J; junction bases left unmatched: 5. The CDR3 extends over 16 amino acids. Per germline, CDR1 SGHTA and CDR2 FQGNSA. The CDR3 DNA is TGTGCCAGCAGCCCAAGACTAGCGGGAGGTTCCTACGAGCAGTACTTC. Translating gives CASSPRLAGGSYEQYF.

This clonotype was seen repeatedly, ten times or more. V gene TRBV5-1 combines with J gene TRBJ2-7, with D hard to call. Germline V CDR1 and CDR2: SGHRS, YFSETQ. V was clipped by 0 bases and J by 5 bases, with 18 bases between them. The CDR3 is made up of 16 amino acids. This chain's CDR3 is CASSLAGRQVAHEQYF. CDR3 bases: TGCGCCAGCAGCTTGGCCGGTCGCCAGGTAGCCCACGAGCAGTACTTC.